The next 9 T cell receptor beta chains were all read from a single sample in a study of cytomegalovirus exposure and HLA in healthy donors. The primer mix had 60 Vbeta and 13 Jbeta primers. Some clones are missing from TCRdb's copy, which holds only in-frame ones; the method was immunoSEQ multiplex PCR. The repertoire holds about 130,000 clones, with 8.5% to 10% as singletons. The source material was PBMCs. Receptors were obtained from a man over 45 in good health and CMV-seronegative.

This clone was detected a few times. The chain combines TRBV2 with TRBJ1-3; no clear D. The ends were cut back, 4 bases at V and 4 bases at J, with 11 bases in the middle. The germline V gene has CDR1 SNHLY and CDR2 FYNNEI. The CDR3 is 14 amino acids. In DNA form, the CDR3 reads TGTGCCAGCAGTGCCGCAGTAACCGGAAACACCATATATTTT. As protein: CASSAAVTGNTIYF.

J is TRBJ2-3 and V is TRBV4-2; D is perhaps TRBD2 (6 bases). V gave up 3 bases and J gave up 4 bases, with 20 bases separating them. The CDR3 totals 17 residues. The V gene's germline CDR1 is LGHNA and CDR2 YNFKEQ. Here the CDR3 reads CASSQVGGSQGPDTQYF. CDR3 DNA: TGTGCCAGCAGCCAGGTGGGAGGCAGTCAGGGCCCAGATACGCAGTATTTT.

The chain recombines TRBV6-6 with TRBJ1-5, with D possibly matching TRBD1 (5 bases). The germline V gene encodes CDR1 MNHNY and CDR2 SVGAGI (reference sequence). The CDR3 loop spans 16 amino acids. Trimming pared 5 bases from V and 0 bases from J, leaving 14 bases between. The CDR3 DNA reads TGTGCCAGCAGTCTCGGTGGGGGAGGTAGCAATCAGCCCCAGCATTTT. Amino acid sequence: CASSLGGGGSNQPQHF.

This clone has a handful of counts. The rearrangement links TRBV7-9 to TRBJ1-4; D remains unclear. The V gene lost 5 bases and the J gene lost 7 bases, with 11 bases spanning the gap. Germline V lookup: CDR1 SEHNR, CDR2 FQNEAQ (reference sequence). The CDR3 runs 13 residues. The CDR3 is CASSPRVSEKLFF. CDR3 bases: TGTGCCAGCAGCCCGCGGGTCAGTGAAAAACTGTTTTTT.

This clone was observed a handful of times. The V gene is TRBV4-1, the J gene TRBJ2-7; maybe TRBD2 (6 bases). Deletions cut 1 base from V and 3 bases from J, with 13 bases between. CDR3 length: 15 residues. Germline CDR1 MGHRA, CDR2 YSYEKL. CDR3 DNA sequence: TGCGCCAGCAGCCAAGCCCCGGGGGACCACTACGAGCAGTACTTC. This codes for CASSQAPGDHYEQYF.

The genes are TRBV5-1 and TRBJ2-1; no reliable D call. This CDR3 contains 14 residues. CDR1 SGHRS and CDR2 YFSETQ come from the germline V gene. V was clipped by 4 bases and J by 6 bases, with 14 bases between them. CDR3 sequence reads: CASSPANPGNEQFF. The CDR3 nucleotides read TGCGCCAGCAGCCCCGCCAACCCCGGCAATGAGCAGTTCTTC.

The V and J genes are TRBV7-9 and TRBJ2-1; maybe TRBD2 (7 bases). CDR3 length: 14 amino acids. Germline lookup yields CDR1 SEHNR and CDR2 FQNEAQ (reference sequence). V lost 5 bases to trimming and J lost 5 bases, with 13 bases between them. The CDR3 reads CASSAGALHNEQFF. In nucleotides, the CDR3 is TGTGCCAGCAGCGCGGGGGCCCTCCACAATGAGCAGTTCTTC.

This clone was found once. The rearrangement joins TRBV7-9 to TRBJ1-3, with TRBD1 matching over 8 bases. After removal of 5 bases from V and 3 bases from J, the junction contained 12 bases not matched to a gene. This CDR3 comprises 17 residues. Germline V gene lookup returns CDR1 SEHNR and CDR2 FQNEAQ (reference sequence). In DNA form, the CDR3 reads TGTGCCAGCAGCCCCCCCCAACTGACAGGGGTTGGAAACACCATATATTTT. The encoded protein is CASSPPQLTGVGNTIYF.

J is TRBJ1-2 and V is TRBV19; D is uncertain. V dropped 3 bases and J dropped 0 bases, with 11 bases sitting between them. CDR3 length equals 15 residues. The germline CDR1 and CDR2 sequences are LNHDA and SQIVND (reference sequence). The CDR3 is CASSIWPLANYGYTF. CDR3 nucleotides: TGTGCCAGTAGTATCTGGCCTCTGGCTAACTATGGCTACACCTTC.